This T cell receptor (beta chain) came from a study of PD-1 blockade in classical Hodgkin lymphoma. Whole-study context: Patients were infused with nivolumab 3 mg/kg every 2 weeks. Study-wide findings and caveats: Individuals initiating nivolumab under 1 year after ASCT were excluded.

J gave up 5 bases and V 4 bases, and 14 bases lay outside the gene matches. This CDR3 contains 17 residues. The germline gives CDR1 SEHNR, CDR2 FQNEAQ (reference sequence). Concerning this clone itself: Its antigen is as yet unknown.

Using immunoSEQ multiplex PCR, the repertoire was profiled, and TCRdb retains in-frame clones only, with some absent. The data show approximately 50,000 clones, 88% seen once. Exposure to brentuximab vedotin varied, and each patient had relapsed following autologous stem cell transplantation. The sequencing here drew on peripheral blood mononuclear cells (PBMCs), taken before the second cycle of nivolumab. This TCR came from a human donor with classical Hodgkin lymphoma. The chain recombines TRBV7-9 with TRBJ1-1; TRBD1 matches 9 bases. CDR3: CASSYKGQGFGWTEAFF. CDR3 bases: TGTGCCAGCAGCTATAAAGGACAGGGGTTTGGTTGGACTGAAGCTTTCTTT.